Listed here are 23 T cell receptor beta chains from one sample, sequenced in a study of blood T cell repertoires in COVID-19. Clones were read by immunoSEQ multiplex PCR, and TCRdb kept only the in-frame ones, dropping some. Of about 250,000 clones detected, roughly nine tenths appear once; the ten largest clones hold over 2%. Sequenced input: PBMCs or T cells enriched from blood (not recorded which). All receptors derive from a young woman who had recovered from COVID-19.

The chain combines TRBV2 with TRBJ1-2, with TRBD1 identical over 8 bases. Looked up from germline, CDR1 is SNHLY and CDR2 is FYNNEI. V trimming: 3 bases; J trimming: 4 bases; junction bases outside the gene matches: 19. This CDR3 spans 19 amino acids. CDR3 amino acids: CASSDVGTGAMGHVYGYTF. The CDR3 nucleotides are TGTGCCAGCAGTGATGTAGGGACAGGTGCGATGGGGCACGTCTATGGCTACACCTTC.

The CDR3 DNA follows: TGCAGCGTTGCCGGGACTCCTTCTAAAGGTGAAAAACTGTTTTTT. The encoded protein is CSVAGTPSKGEKLFF. The chain has TRBV29-1 and TRBJ1-4; perhaps TRBD1 as D (5 bases). Germline V gives CDR1 SQVTM, CDR2 ANQGSEA. CDR3 length equals 15 residues. V lost 4 bases and J lost 7, with 19 bases in between.

In this sample, this clone turned up a few times. The gene calls are TRBV10-2 and TRBJ1-5; D is undetermined. The CDR3 is made up of 14 amino acids. The germline CDR1 and CDR2 sequences are WSHSY and SAAADI. V was shortened by 6 bases and J by 6 bases, with 15 bases between the two germline ends. CDR3 sequence reads: CASSRGSGGQPQHF. CDR3 nucleotides: TGCGCCAGCAGCCGAGGCTCCGGAGGTCAGCCCCAGCATTTT.

The chain combines TRBV28 with TRBJ1-4, with D hard to call. V was cut by 3 bases and J by 6 bases, with 8 bases left in between. This CDR3 is built from 13 residues. Germline V gives CDR1 MDHEN, CDR2 SYDVKM. CDR3 coding DNA: TGTGCCAGCAGTTTGCGCGGGGATGAAAAACTGTTTTTT. Amino acid sequence: CASSLRGDEKLFF.

The chain combines TRBV5-1 with TRBJ1-1, with D perhaps matching TRBD1 (6 bases). V shed 4 bases and J shed 0 bases, with 22 bases lying between them. Germline CDR1 is SGHRS and CDR2 is YFSETQ. CDR3 length: 18 amino acids. CDR3 amino acids: CASSPYYLDRGLNTEAFF. The CDR3, as DNA: TGCGCCAGCAGCCCGTACTATTTAGATAGGGGGTTGAACACTGAAGCTTTCTTT.

CDR3 protein: CASSLNSGGNSPLHF. For the CDR3, the DNA is TGTGCCAGCAGCTTAAATTCAGGGGGAAATTCACCCCTCCACTTT. The V and J genes are TRBV7-8 and TRBJ1-6; 7 positions agree with TRBD1. The CDR3 extends over 15 amino acids. Germline-derived CDR1 and CDR2 are SGHVS and FQNEAQ. J gave up 7 bases and V 2 bases, and 5 bases lay outside the gene matches.

This clone was recorded once. CDR3 nucleotide sequence: TGTGCCAGCAGTGACCGGGTTACCTACGAGCAGTACTTC. Residues: CASSDRVTYEQYF. The rearrangement joins TRBV6-1 to TRBJ2-7; D gene unclear. The CDR3 contains 13 residues. The V and J ends lost 3 bases and 2 bases respectively, with 8 bases between them. Germline loops: CDR1 MNHNS, CDR2 SASEGT.

J is TRBJ2-7 and V is TRBV27, with TRBD2 matching 12 bases. The germline CDR1 and CDR2 sequences are MNHEY and SMNVEV (reference sequence). V was clipped by 7 bases and J by 7 bases; unmatched bases: 2. CDR3 length equals 12 residues. This chain's CDR3 is CASIGLAGEQYF. The CDR3 DNA reads as TGTGCCAGCATCGGACTAGCGGGGGAGCAGTACTTC.

V usage is TRBV10-2 and J usage is TRBJ2-7, with 8 bases that match TRBD1. J lost 2 bases, V lost 3 bases, and 9 bases had no gene match. The germline V gene has CDR1 WSHSY and CDR2 SAAADI. The CDR3 is 16 amino acids. This chain's CDR3 is CASSEGGTGGAYEQYF. CDR3 in DNA: TGCGCCAGCAGTGAAGGTGGGACAGGAGGCGCCTACGAGCAGTACTTC.

The J gene is TRBJ2-5, the V gene TRBV10-3; D might be TRBD1 (6 bases). Trimming took off 4 bases at V and 2 bases at J, with 8 bases between the two ends. CDR3 size: 13 residues. Germline V CDR1 and CDR2: ENHRY, SYGVKD. CDR3 sequence: CAISVRGQETQYF. In DNA, the CDR3 is TGTGCCATCAGTGTAAGGGGGCAAGAGACCCAGTACTTC.

This chain joins TRBV2 and TRBJ1-5, with 7 bases that match TRBD1. Germline CDR1 SNHLY, CDR2 FYNNEI. The CDR3 is made up of 17 amino acids. V lost 6 bases to trimming and J lost 0 bases; unmatched junction nucleotides: 11. CDR3 region: CASSFEQGMYSNQPQHF. The CDR3 bases are TGTGCCAGCAGCTTCGAACAGGGGATGTATAGCAATCAGCCCCAGCATTTT. The variable domain in full, with the rest retrieved from reference TRBV2 and TRBJ1-5, is EPEVTQTPSHQVTQMGQEVILRCVPISNHLYFYWYRQILGQKVEFLVSFYNNEISEKSEIFDDQFSVERPDGSNFTLKIRSTKLEDSAMYFCASSFEQGMYSNQPQHFGDGTRLSIL.

The J gene is TRBJ1-5, the V gene TRBV19; D possibly corresponds to TRBD1 (6 bases). V lost 7 bases and J 6 bases, leaving 16 bases between the germline ends. The CDR3 contains 14 residues. The germline V gene has CDR1 LNHDA and CDR2 SQIVND (reference sequence). The CDR3 DNA reads TGTGCCAGTAAGCAGGGGCATGGGACTCAGCCCCAGCATTTT. Translation gives CASKQGHGTQPQHF.

The chain uses TRBV9 and TRBJ2-7; 10 nucleotides match TRBD1. The CDR3 extends over 14 amino acids. V shed 4 bases and J 3 bases; nucleotides not matched to a gene: 4. CDR1 and CDR2 (germline): SGDLS, YYNGEE. CDR3 DNA sequence: TGTGCCAGCAGCCCCGGGACAGGGGACTACGAGCAGTACTTC. Protein sequence: CASSPGTGDYEQYF.

The chain links TRBV2 to TRBJ1-1; D not certain. V lost 7 bases, J lost 1 base, and 16 bases lay in between. Per the germline V gene, CDR1 is SNHLY and CDR2 is FYNNEI. The CDR3 is 15 amino acids. The CDR3 sequence is CASIDFPYPNTEAFF. The DNA for the CDR3 is TGTGCCAGCATTGACTTTCCCTATCCGAACACTGAAGCTTTCTTT.

This chain uses TRBV5-1 with TRBJ1-3, with D maybe TRBD1 (6 bases). Germline lookup yields CDR1 SGHRS and CDR2 YFSETQ. The V gene lost 4 bases and the J gene lost 7 bases, with 18 bases spanning the gap. The CDR3 sequence is 15 residues long. The CDR3 sequence: CASSIFGQRENTIYF. The CDR3 DNA sequence: TGCGCCAGCAGCATCTTCGGACAGAGAGAGAACACCATATATTTT.

The sample holds a few counts of this clone. The genes are TRBV5-1 and TRBJ2-2; D is uncertain. Trimming removed 1 base from V and 4 bases from J, with 23 bases in between. Germline CDR1 SGHRS, CDR2 YFSETQ. The CDR3 length is 19 residues. Here the CDR3 reads CASSLPLGRNSRGTGELFF. The CDR3 nucleotides are TGCGCCAGCAGCTTGCCCCTGGGCCGTAACTCACGTGGCACCGGGGAGCTGTTTTTT.

This clone was picked up one time. V usage is TRBV5-1 and J usage is TRBJ2-7; 8 bases agree with TRBD1. CDR3 length equals 14 residues. The germline CDR1 and CDR2 sequences are SGHRS and YFSETQ. V shed 4 bases and J 3 bases; nucleotides not matched to a gene: 6. The DNA of the CDR3 is TGCGCCAGCAGCCCCCGGGACAGGAACTACGAGCAGTACTTC. Protein sequence: CASSPRDRNYEQYF.

J is TRBJ1-1 and V is TRBV9; TRBD1 might be the D (5 bases). From germline, CDR1 is SGDLS and CDR2 YYNGEE. This CDR3 has 14 amino acids. The germline V and J ends were trimmed by 0 bases and 5 bases, with 11 bases remaining between them. CDR3 sequence reads: CASSVATGGTEAFF. The CDR3, as DNA: TGTGCCAGCAGCGTAGCTACGGGGGGTACTGAAGCTTTCTTT. Together with reference TRBV9 and TRBJ1-1, the CDR3 gives the full variable domain: DSGVTQTPKHLITATGQRVTLRCSPRSGDLSVYWYQQSLDQGLQFLIQYYNGEERAKGNILERFSAQQFPDLHSELNLSSLELGDSALYFCASSVATGGTEAFFGQGTRLTVV.

DNA of the CDR3: TGTGCCAGCAGGTTAGGGGGGGGAACTGAAGCTTTCTTT. Amino acids: CASRLGGGTEAFF. The chain employs TRBV6-5 and TRBJ1-1; D possibly corresponds to TRBD1 (6 bases). Per the germline V gene, CDR1 is MNHEY and CDR2 is SVGAGI. Trimming stripped 6 bases from V and 5 bases from J, with 13 bases between. The CDR3 sequence is 13 residues long.

V usage is TRBV6-4 and J usage is TRBJ1-5, with a possible D match to TRBD1 (5 bases). The CDR3 spans 14 residues. Germline V gives CDR1 MRHNA, CDR2 SNTAGT. With 0 bases removed from V and 6 bases from J, the gap between germline ends came to 9 bases. In DNA form, the CDR3 reads TGTGCCAGCAGTGACTCGCCAGGGTTTCAGCCCCAGCATTTT. It yields the protein CASSDSPGFQPQHF.

V usage is TRBV6-5 and J usage is TRBJ2-1; D not certain. This CDR3 contains 12 residues. Germline V gene data show CDR1 as MNHEY and CDR2 as SVGAGI. V was shortened by 4 bases and J by 5 bases, with 6 bases between the two germline ends. CDR3 in DNA: TGTGCCAGCAGTTCCCTCGACAATGAGCAGTTCTTC. Translating it yields CASSSLDNEQFF.

The rearrangement links TRBV11-2 to TRBJ2-3; perhaps TRBD1 as D (5 bases). V lost 1 base and J 2 bases, leaving 10 bases between the germline ends. Germline V lookup: CDR1 SGHAT, CDR2 FQNNGV. The CDR3 is made up of 15 amino acids. Written as DNA, the CDR3 is TGTGCCAGCAGCTTAGGCGGTGGGGCCACAGATACGCAGTATTTT. Amino acids: CASSLGGGATDTQYF.

The chain recombines TRBV7-6 with TRBJ1-5; the D gene is possibly TRBD1 (5 bases). V was clipped by 10 bases and J by 0 bases, with 22 bases between them. Germline-derived CDR1 and CDR2 are SGHVS and FNYEAQ. The CDR3 is 17 amino acids. CDR3 sequence reads: CATTLGPAPYSNQPQHF. DNA for the CDR3: TGTGCCACAACCTTGGGGCCGGCTCCTTATAGCAATCAGCCCCAGCATTTT.